This entry features one T cell receptor (beta chain) sequence. This sample is drawn from a study of blood T cell repertoires in COVID-19. Whole-study context: From the United States, Italy and Spain came samples of acute and convalescent COVID-19. The analysed material was cDNA or gDNA that came from T cells, B-cell-depleted T cells, or PBMCs.

Some clones are missing from TCRdb's copy, which holds only in-frame ones; the method was immunoSEQ multiplex PCR. The sample includes 150,000 to 200,000 clones, approximately 86% of them seen just once. There are 14 residues in the CDR3. CDR1 SGHNT and CDR2 YENEEA come from the germline V gene. With V trimmed by 3 bases and J by 3 bases, 5 bases remained unmatched. The sample taken for sequencing was peripheral blood. The sequence derives from a man aged 55 to 69 who had recovered from COVID-19. This rearrangement joins TRBV11-3 to TRBJ2-7; 7 positions agree with TRBD1. CDR3 amino acids: CASSFSGGDYEQYF. CDR3 sequence (DNA): TGTGCCAGCAGCTTTTCAGGGGGAGACTACGAGCAGTACTTC.